This entry describes one T cell receptor (beta chain). The junction shows a germline mismatch at one end, possibly a read error. The CDR3 has 14 residues. Germline V CDR1 and CDR2: MRHNA, SNTAGT. CDR3 and TCR beta VDJ profiling relied on genomic DNA as the template. From the reads, TCRdb called clonotypes with MiXCR, one entry per CDR3 protein. Of around 190,000 distinct CDR3 sequences listed, roughly half are singletons. The sample originates from a study of CD8+CD57+ T cells in acquired aplastic anemia. Material for sequencing was sorted CD4+, CD8+, or CD8+CD57+ T cells (not recorded which) from PBMCs. The chain employs TRBV6-4 and TRBJ2-7; TRBD1 aligns across 8 bases. The clonotype comes from a human donor in good health, serving as a control. The CDR3 bases are TGTGCCAGCCGTGACACAGGGGGGCCCTACGAGCAGTACTTC. This gives the protein CASRDTGGPYEQYF.